These 22 T cell receptor beta chains came from one sample sequenced in a study of response to subunit inactivated influenza vaccine. MiXCR, run by TCRdb on the RT-PCR reads, gives a single entry per CDR3 protein. The sample shows 500,000 to 600,000 distinct CDR3 sequences, 11% of them seen only once. This same sample was also part of a study on T cells expressing NK-cell markers. Turning to that study: It was by 5'RACE template switching with UMIs that TCR beta cDNA was made.

Material: PBMCs from blood, obtained on the day of vaccination. Source of these receptors: a man aged 50-60 years who received an inactivated influenza vaccine.

This clonotype was observed a handful of times. The chain has TRBV11-2 and TRBJ2-1; either TRBD1 or TRBD2 may supply D (5 bases each). Deletions cut 0 bases from V and 7 bases from J, with 19 bases between. This CDR3 is 17 amino acids long. Per the germline V gene, CDR1 is SGHAT and CDR2 is FQNNGV. The CDR3 DNA reads as TGTGCCAGCAGCTTAGATTGGACAATGGGGAGTAGGAATGAGCAGTTCTTC. Amino acids: CASSLDWTMGSRNEQFF. Complete variable domain (other parts from reference TRBV11-2 and TRBJ2-1): EAGVAQSPRYKIIEKRQSVAFWCNPISGHATLYWYQQILGQGPKLLIQFQNNGVVDDSQLPKDRFSAERLKGVDSTLKIQPAKLEDSAVYLCASSLDWTMGSRNEQFFGPGTRLTVL.

This clonotype came up a few times. This rearrangement joins TRBV20-1 to TRBJ1-5, with TRBD1 matching 8 bases. CDR1 and CDR2 (germline): DFQATT, SNEGSKA (reference sequence). V shed 5 bases, J shed 3 bases, and the junction held 3 bases outside the gene matches. The CDR3 extends over 13 amino acids. In DNA, the CDR3 is TGCAGTGCTCAGGACAGGGCCAATCAGCCCCAGCATTTT. Translated, it gives CSAQDRANQPQHF.

The chain combines TRBV4-1 with TRBJ2-5; D remains ambiguous. This CDR3 is built from 14 residues. The V gene's germline CDR1 is MGHRA and CDR2 YSYEKL. Trimming left V 0 bases short and J 5 bases short, with 10 bases between. In nucleotides, the CDR3 is TGCGCCAGCAGCCAAGAAACCTTGGGGGAGACCCAGTACTTC. This codes for CASSQETLGETQYF.

The CDR3 loop is CAISDGDPYQPQHF. The CDR3 region has the DNA TGTGCCATCAGTGATGGGGACCCTTACCAGCCCCAGCATTTT. The V and J genes are TRBV10-3 and TRBJ1-5; D might be TRBD1 (5 bases). V was cut by 3 bases and J by 7 bases, with 13 bases left in between. The CDR3 runs to 14 residues. Germline V gene sequence: CDR1 ENHRY, CDR2 SYGVKD.

This chain uses TRBV5-6 with TRBJ2-1; D is uncertain. Germline values: CDR1 SGHDT, CDR2 YYEEEE. The CDR3 sequence is 14 residues long. V was trimmed by 1 base and J by 8 bases, leaving 13 bases between them. The chain's CDR3 is CASSLSLLRDEQFF. The CDR3 DNA follows: TGTGCCAGCAGCTTGAGTTTACTTCGGGATGAGCAGTTCTTC.

This clonotype was seen only a few times. The chain uses TRBV5-1 and TRBJ2-1; 11 positions agree with TRBD2. The germline CDR1 and CDR2 sequences are SGHRS and YFSETQ. The V and J ends lost 4 bases and 15 bases, in that order; junction bases with no gene match: 12. CDR3 length: 14 amino acids. The CDR3 DNA sequence: TGCGCCAGCAGCGAAATAGCGGGGGGGCCGTCCCCGTTCTTC. Protein: CASSEIAGGPSPFF.

The gene calls are TRBV2 and TRBJ2-1, with D perhaps TRBD1 (6 bases). This CDR3 spans 14 amino acids. CDR1 SNHLY and CDR2 FYNNEI come from the germline V gene. The V and J ends lost 4 bases and 5 bases respectively, with 12 bases between them. The CDR3 spells CASSVVTGNNEQFF. CDR3 nucleotide sequence: TGTGCCAGCAGTGTGGTAACAGGGAACAATGAGCAGTTCTTC.

This clonotype was found a few times. This chain links TRBV2 with TRBJ2-5; D gene ambiguous. The CDR3 is 16 residues long. Germline V lookup: CDR1 SNHLY, CDR2 FYNNEI. Trimming cost V 6 bases and J 2 bases, with 19 bases left between them. Here the CDR3 reads CASREPPGRLQETQYF. DNA of the CDR3: TGTGCCAGCAGAGAGCCCCCAGGACGGCTACAAGAGACCCAGTACTTC.

This clonotype was seen only a few times. The rearrangement joins TRBV4-3 to TRBJ2-7; D perhaps matches TRBD1 (6 bases). CDR3 length: 13 amino acids. The germline V gene encodes CDR1 LGHNA and CDR2 YSLEER. The V and J ends lost 2 bases and 6 bases respectively, with 11 bases between them. CDR3 loop: CASSQSTGFEQYF. The CDR3 DNA is TGCGCCAGCAGCCAAAGTACAGGGTTCGAGCAGTACTTC.

There are a few counts of this clonotype. The chain links TRBV5-4 to TRBJ2-2, with D unclear. This CDR3 has 15 amino acids. Germline V gene data show CDR1 as SGHNT and CDR2 as YYREEE (reference sequence). Trimming pared 4 bases from V and 9 bases from J, leaving 19 bases between. CDR3 bases: TGTGCCAGCAGCCCGGGCTCTAGAGTGGACCGGGAGCTGTTTTTT. Residues: CASSPGSRVDRELFF.

This clonotype was detected a few times. V and J are TRBV27 and TRBJ2-7; 8 positions agree with TRBD1. The CDR3 spans 14 residues. Unmatched junction bases numbered 3, after V lost 0 bases and J lost 5 bases. Germline V gives CDR1 MNHEY, CDR2 SMNVEV (reference sequence). CDR3 loop: CASSLSAGGNEQYF. The DNA of the CDR3 is TGTGCCAGCAGTTTATCAGCAGGGGGCAACGAGCAGTACTTC.

This chain uses TRBV2 with TRBJ1-2; D possibly corresponds to TRBD1 (5 bases). This CDR3 is built from 12 residues. Trimming cost V 6 bases and J 10 bases, with 15 bases left between them. Per germline, CDR1 SNHLY and CDR2 FYNNEI. This chain's CDR3 is CASRQRQTYYTF. CDR3 in DNA: TGTGCCAGCAGACAACGACAGACTTACTACACCTTC. Full variable domain (missing parts from reference TRBV2 and TRBJ1-2): EPEVTQTPSHQVTQMGQEVILRCVPISNHLYFYWYRQILGQKVEFLVSFYNNEISEKSEIFDDQFSVERPDGSNFTLKIRSTKLEDSAMYFCASRQRQTYYTFGSGTRLTVV.

V and J are TRBV28 and TRBJ2-5; 8 bases map to TRBD1. CDR1 is MDHEN and CDR2 is SYDVKM in the germline V gene. The V segment lost 5 bases and the J segment 2 bases; nucleotides outside the gene matches: 7. The CDR3 extends over 15 amino acids. CDR3 in amino acids: CASSRQGARQETQYF. Here the CDR3 DNA reads TGTGCCAGCAGTCGGCAGGGGGCCCGGCAAGAGACCCAGTACTTC.

The J gene is TRBJ2-3, the V gene TRBV12-3 or TRBV12-4; unclear D gene. The V and J ends lost 3 bases and 6 bases respectively, with 4 bases between them. CDR3 length: 11 residues. The CDR3 is CASSFYDTQYF. As DNA, the CDR3 is TGTGCCAGCAGTTTTTATGATACGCAGTATTTT.

The CDR3 region is CASRRTSGDSYEQYF. The CDR3 DNA sequence: TGTGCCAGCAGACGGACTAGCGGGGACTCCTACGAGCAGTACTTC. The rearrangement joins TRBV11-2 to TRBJ2-7; 12 bases fit TRBD2. This CDR3 spans 15 amino acids. CDR1 and CDR2 (germline): SGHAT, FQNNGV. J was trimmed by 0 bases and V by 6 bases; bases with no gene match: 3.

Points on this clonotype: It may be a read error: a sequence one base away is much more abundant. V and J are TRBV11-2 and TRBJ2-7, with TRBD2 matching 11 bases. Germline V gene sequence: CDR1 SGHAT, CDR2 FQNNGV. The CDR3 consists of 14 residues. With V trimmed by 5 bases and J by 4 bases, 4 bases remained unmatched. The CDR3 spells CASSAGLAAYEQYF. The DNA of the CDR3 is TGTGCCAGCAGCGCGGGACTAGCGGCTTACGAGCAGTACTTC.

The chain links TRBV11-2 to TRBJ2-1, with 9 bases fitting TRBD2. Unmatched junction bases numbered 9, after V lost 5 bases and J lost 4 bases. The CDR3 runs to 16 residues. Germline-derived CDR1 and CDR2 are SGHAT and FQNNGV. The CDR3 sequence is CASSPRLAETYNEQFF. In DNA form, the CDR3 reads TGTGCCAGCAGCCCAAGACTAGCGGAGACTTACAATGAGCAGTTCTTC.

The rearrangement links TRBV6-1 to TRBJ2-7; TRBD2 is a possible D gene (6 bases). Germline V CDR1 and CDR2: MNHNS, SASEGT. Deletions cut 0 bases from V and 0 bases from J, with 15 bases between. The CDR3 runs 17 residues. In DNA, the CDR3 is TGTGCCAGCAGTGAAGCCGGAGGGCCTCTAAGCTCCTACGAGCAGTACTTC. Translated, it gives CASSEAGGPLSSYEQYF.

This clonotype was counted only a few times. The V and J genes are TRBV20-1 and TRBJ1-5; a weak D match, TRBD1 (6 bases). Germline V gene lookup returns CDR1 DFQATT and CDR2 SNEGSKA (reference sequence). The CDR3 totals 13 residues. The V and J ends lost 5 bases and 7 bases respectively, with 15 bases between them. The CDR3 region is CSARRDNGQPQHF. The CDR3 DNA sequence: TGCAGTGCTCGGAGGGACAACGGGCAGCCCCAGCATTTT.

The CDR3 here is CASSLGGPGGYTGELFF. CDR3 nucleotides: TGTGCCAGCAGTTTAGGGGGTCCGGGAGGTTACACCGGGGAGCTGTTTTTT. The chain recombines TRBV27 with TRBJ2-2; 7 nucleotides line up with TRBD2. Trimming took 2 bases from V and 3 from J; bases not matched to a gene: 9. CDR1 MNHEY and CDR2 SMNVEV come from the germline V gene (reference sequence). CDR3 length: 17 residues.

This chain joins TRBV29-1 and TRBJ2-7; D possibly uses TRBD1 or TRBD2 (5 bases each). The germline CDR1 and CDR2 sequences are SQVTM and ANQGSEA. V lost 7 bases and J 2 bases, leaving 9 bases between the germline ends. The CDR3 is 11 amino acids. The CDR3 DNA reads TGCAGCGGCCGGGACGCCTACGAGCAGTACTTC. Protein product: CSGRDAYEQYF.

Note on this clonotype: A clone one base away is much larger, so this may be a read error. For the CDR3, the DNA is TGTGCCACCGGGACAGGGAACACCGGGGAGCTGTTTTTT. This sequence encodes CATGTGNTGELFF. V usage is TRBV15 and J usage is TRBJ2-2; 8 bases are shared with TRBD1. Trimming at V came to 8 bases and at J to 1 base, leaving 0 bases not matched to a gene. From germline, CDR1 is LNHNV and CDR2 YYDKDF (reference sequence). There are 13 residues in the CDR3.